This TCR beta chain was documented in a study of OX40 agonist ivuxolimab in advanced cancers. About the research overall: In this trial design, patients received ivuxolimab intravenously at 0.01 to 10 mg/kg every 2 weeks. Cancers in dose escalation were hepatocellular, melanoma, renal cell and head and neck.

Findings of the study overall: Partial responders dosed at 0.1-3.0 mg/kg displayed clonal expansion ranking among the lowest.

A note on this clone: The antigen is undetermined.

CDR3 length: 14 amino acids. V lost 4 bases and J lost 8; bases outside the gene matches: 6. The germline V gene has CDR1 SNHLY and CDR2 FYNNEI. People who had autoimmune disease history or systemic immunosuppression were excluded. Assay used: immunoSEQ multiplex PCR; TCRdb lists only in-frame clones, some missing. The sample records roughly 69,000 clones, more than 75% being singletons. This TCR derives from an adult with an advanced solid tumor such as melanoma, head and neck, liver or kidney cancer. The chain couples TRBV2 to TRBJ2-2; 8 bases are shared with TRBD2. The sequences come from CD4+ or CD8+ T cells sorted from blood, collected in a trial of the OX40 agonist ivuxolimab. In DNA, the CDR3 is TGTGCCAGCAGTGGAAGCGGGAGTGTGGGGGAGCTGTTTTTT. Its translation is CASSGSGSVGELFF.